The clone carrying this TCR beta chain showed up many times. Its target is unknown. The data derive from a study of CD8 T cells in ankylosing spondylitis. General study results and limits: As for the disease-linked clones, they showed a CD8+ phenotype and occurred at relatively low frequencies in peripheral blood.

Using its own MiXCR run on the 5' RACE reads, TCRdb lists one record per CDR3 protein. Found here are around 140,000 distinct CDR3 sequences, roughly 11% of them singletons; the top ten hold around 4.3%. This CDR3 spans 16 amino acids. The germline V gene encodes CDR1 SGDLS and CDR2 YYNGEE. The V gene end was trimmed by 1 base and the J gene end by 10 bases; junction bases not matched to a gene: 9. The material sequenced was blood, either unsorted or a sorted T cell fraction (not recorded which). The gene calls are TRBV9 and TRBJ2-1, with TRBD2 matching 12 bases. The receptor was derived from a female donor with ankylosing spondylitis or in good health (not recorded which). This CDR3 reads CASSVFGLAGGREQFF. In nucleotides, the CDR3 is TGTGCCAGCAGCGTATTTGGGCTAGCGGGGGGGAGAGAGCAGTTCTTC. Variable domain in full (rest from reference TRBV9 and TRBJ2-1): DSGVTQTPKHLITATGQRVTLRCSPRSGDLSVYWYQQSLDQGLQFLIQYYNGEERAKGNILERFSAQQFPDLHSELNLSSLELGDSALYFCASSVFGLAGGREQFFGPGTRLTVL.